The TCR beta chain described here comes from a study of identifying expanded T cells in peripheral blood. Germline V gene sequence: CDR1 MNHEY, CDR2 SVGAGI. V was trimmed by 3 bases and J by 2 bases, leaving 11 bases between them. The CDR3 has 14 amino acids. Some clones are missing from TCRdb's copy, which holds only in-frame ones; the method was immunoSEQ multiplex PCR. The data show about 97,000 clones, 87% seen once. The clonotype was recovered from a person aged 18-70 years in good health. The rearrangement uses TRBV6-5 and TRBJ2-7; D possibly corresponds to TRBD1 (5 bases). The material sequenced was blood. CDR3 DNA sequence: TGTGCCAGCAGTTATTCACCGACAGCCTACGAGCAGTACTTC. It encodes CASSYSPTAYEQYF.